This TCR beta chain was sequenced during a study of radiotherapy plus CTLA-4 blockade in lung cancer. The method was immunoSEQ multiplex PCR; TCRdb's version includes in-frame clones alone and lacks a portion of them. The sample has roughly 110,000 clones; about 83% are singletons. Findings and limits, study-wide: Once radiotherapy plus ipilimumab had been given, TCR clones derived from tumor expanded in blood.

Note on this clone: The antigen is unknown. The sample has other DNA sequences that encode this CDR3 too.

The germline V gene encodes CDR1 SGHVS and CDR2 FNYEAQ. Trimming at V came to 2 bases and at J to 5 bases, leaving 10 bases not matched to a gene. The CDR3 runs to 16 residues. V usage is TRBV7-6 and J usage is TRBJ2-7; 9 nucleotides align to TRBD1. The TCR was taken from a human donor with non-small cell lung cancer that progressed on radiotherapy plus ipilimumab. Some clones in this sample may be carry-over from other donors' samples. The material sequenced was peripheral blood, taken from a patient treated with radiotherapy plus ipilimumab. The CDR3 is CASSLTPGQGMHEQYF. The CDR3 coding sequence is TGTGCCAGCAGCTTAACGCCGGGACAGGGAATGCACGAGCAGTACTTC.